The clone carrying this T cell receptor beta chain has only a few counts. As yet, its antigen is unknown. The sample comes from a study of CD8 T cells in ankylosing spondylitis. One entry per CDR3 protein, called by TCRdb with MiXCR from the 5' RACE reads. Among 120,000 or so distinct CDR3 sequences, roughly an eighth were seen once, and the ten largest hold about 3%. CDR1 SGHKS and CDR2 YYEKEE come from the germline V gene (reference sequence). This CDR3 has 15 residues. V was clipped by 0 bases and J by 4 bases; unmatched bases: 7. Broader study findings: Disease-associated clones were reportedly significantly overrepresented in matched ankylosing spondylitis synovial fluid. Several of the motif variants were reported before in synovial fluid and blood from reactive arthritis.

The specimen was blood, either unsorted or a sorted T cell fraction (not recorded which). The V call is TRBV5-5, the J call TRBJ2-7, with 7 bases that match TRBD1. The origin of this receptor is a female donor with ankylosing spondylitis or in good health (not recorded which). The CDR3 DNA sequence: TGTGCCAGCAGCTTGGTATGGGGCAGGGGGTACGAGCAGTACTTC. Translating it yields CASSLVWGRGYEQYF. Together with reference TRBV5-5 and TRBJ2-7, the CDR3 gives the full variable domain: DAGVTQSPTHLIKTRGQQVTLRCSPISGHKSVSWYQQVLGQGPQFIFQYYEKEERGRGNFPDRFSARQFPNYSSELNVNALLLGDSALYLCASSLVWGRGYEQYFGPGTRLTVT.